This T cell receptor beta chain appears in the sequencing data of a study of cytomegalovirus exposure and HLA in healthy donors. Produced via immunoSEQ multiplex PCR; TCRdb's table is partial and in-frame only. Here the sample spans about 120,000 clones, about 91% being singletons. V lost 6 bases and J 1 base, leaving 14 bases between the germline ends. The CDR3 extends over 15 amino acids. Germline V CDR1 and CDR2: MNHEY, SMNVEV (reference sequence). Sequenced material: PBMCs. The rearrangement uses TRBV27 and TRBJ2-3, with D possibly TRBD2 on 7 matching bases. The sequence came from a woman between 18 and 29 years old in good health and CMV-seronegative. The CDR3, as DNA: TGTGCCAGCAGCTACTTGGGGGGGCGCACAGATACGCAGTATTTT. Translated, it gives CASSYLGGRTDTQYF.